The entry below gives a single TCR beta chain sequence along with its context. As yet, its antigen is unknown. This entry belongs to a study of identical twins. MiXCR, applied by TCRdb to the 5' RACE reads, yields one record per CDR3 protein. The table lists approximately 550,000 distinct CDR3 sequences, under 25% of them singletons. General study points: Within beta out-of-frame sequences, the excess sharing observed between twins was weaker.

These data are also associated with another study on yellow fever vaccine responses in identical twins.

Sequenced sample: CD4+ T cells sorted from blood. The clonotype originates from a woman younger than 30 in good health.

CDR3 sequence reads: CSARVGGPGNTIYF. The CDR3 nucleotides read TGCAGTGCTAGAGTAGGGGGACCTGGAAACACCATATATTTT. The rearrangement links TRBV20-1 to TRBJ1-3; D perhaps matches TRBD1 (6 bases). V shed 1 base and J shed 2 bases, with 9 bases lying between them. This CDR3 comprises 14 residues. From germline, CDR1 is DFQATT and CDR2 SNEGSKA (reference sequence).